One and the same sample provided the 12 T cell receptor beta chains below, sequenced in a study of blood T cell repertoires in COVID-19. Sequencing used immunoSEQ multiplex PCR; TCRdb keeps in-frame clones, though not all of them. The sample holds 150,000 or so clones, roughly 77% seen once. The material sequenced was peripheral blood. The source is a woman aged 70-85 years with COVID-19, enrolled during active disease.

The rearrangement links TRBV6-2 or TRBV6-3 to TRBJ1-2; 9 bases are a match to TRBD1. Per the germline V gene, CDR1 is MNHEY and CDR2 is SVGEGT. The CDR3 loop spans 14 amino acids. After removal of 3 bases from V and 4 bases from J, the junction contained 3 bases not matched to a gene. CDR3 in DNA: TGTGCCAGCAGTTATGCGGGACAGGGCTATGGCTACACCTTC. Translation: CASSYAGQGYGYTF.

V is TRBV5-4 and J is TRBJ1-6; D uncertain. V was clipped by 0 bases and J by 8 bases, with 9 bases between them. The V gene's germline CDR1 is SGHNT and CDR2 YYREEE (reference sequence). The CDR3 covers 14 residues. In DNA, the CDR3 is TGTGCCAGCAGCTTGGGACCGGGAGATTCACCCCTCCACTTT. It codes for CASSLGPGDSPLHF.

This clone was recorded once. Compared with germline, one end of the junction differs, possibly owing to a read error. V gene TRBV5-1 combines with J gene TRBJ1-6; D unresolved. The germline gives CDR1 SGHRS, CDR2 YFSETQ. CDR3 size: 12 residues. The CDR3 spells CASRSSTGQFDF. The CDR3 coding sequence is TGCGCCAGCAGATCTTCCACGGGTCAATTTGACTTT.

This clone was detected only a few times. This rearrangement joins TRBV7-7 to TRBJ1-1, with D perhaps matching TRBD1 (6 bases). The CDR3 consists of 15 residues. Trimming stripped 5 bases from V and 4 bases from J, with 17 bases between. Germline values: CDR1 SSHAT, CDR2 FNYEAQ (reference sequence). The CDR3 region has the DNA TGTGCCAGCAGCCCCCAGGGGATTACGAGCACTGAAGCTTTCTTT. Protein product: CASSPQGITSTEAFF.

This clone has only one observation. The chain has TRBV2 and TRBJ1-2; 10 bases align to TRBD1. Germline lookup yields CDR1 SNHLY and CDR2 FYNNEI. This CDR3 region has 13 residues. V was clipped by 5 bases and J by 7 bases; unmatched bases: 4. As DNA, the CDR3 is TGTGCCAGCAGTACTGGACAGGGGGTTGGCTACACCTTC. Protein product: CASSTGQGVGYTF.

The chain couples TRBV6-6 to TRBJ1-4; D gene uncertain. CDR1 MNHNY and CDR2 SVGAGI come from the germline V gene (reference sequence). The CDR3 loop spans 12 amino acids. The germline V and J ends were trimmed by 5 bases and 8 bases, with 9 bases remaining between them. The CDR3 DNA follows: TGTGCCAGCAGTACCATGGAGGAAAAACTGTTTTTT. Its protein product is CASSTMEEKLFF.

The gene calls are TRBV25-1 and TRBJ1-4; D is unresolved. In germline, CDR1 is MGHDK, CDR2 SYGVNS. CDR3 size: 15 residues. V shed 2 bases and J shed 3 bases, with 10 bases lying between them. Here the CDR3 reads CASSEGWAANEKLFF. CDR3 DNA: TGTGCCAGCAGTGAAGGTTGGGCAGCTAATGAAAAACTGTTTTTT.

This sequence joins TRBV15 and TRBJ1-2; tentative D call: TRBD1 (6 bases). The CDR3 runs to 15 residues. Germline V lookup: CDR1 LNHNV, CDR2 YYDKDF (reference sequence). V lost 4 bases and J 0 bases, leaving 12 bases between the germline ends. The DNA of the CDR3 is TGTGCCACCAGCACAGACAGGTTTGCTAACTATGGCTACACCTTC. Translation: CATSTDRFANYGYTF.

The chain combines TRBV7-6 with TRBJ2-1; 8 bases are a match to TRBD2. The CDR3 contains 16 residues. V was pared by 10 bases and J by 8 bases, with 19 bases of the junction left unmatched. The germline V gene has CDR1 SGHVS and CDR2 FNYEAQ. Here the CDR3 reads CATTPRPGGAFYEQFF. CDR3 in DNA: TGTGCCACCACCCCTCGGCCCGGGGGGGCTTTCTATGAGCAGTTCTTC.

The gene calls are TRBV4-1 and TRBJ2-7, with 12 bases lining up with TRBD2. The CDR3 sequence is 15 residues long. V dropped 3 bases and J dropped 3; count of bases not matched to a gene: 3. Germline CDR1 reads MGHRA; CDR2 reads YSYEKL. CDR3 region: CASSQGTSGLYEQYF. The CDR3 bases are TGCGCCAGCAGCCAGGGGACTAGCGGGCTCTACGAGCAGTACTTC.

This clone was observed a handful of times. The CDR3 is CASSRYDRGNGANVLTF. The CDR3 bases are TGTGCCAGCAGCCGTTACGACAGGGGGAATGGGGCCAACGTCCTGACTTTC. V and J are TRBV5-4 and TRBJ2-6; 9 bases map to TRBD1. Germline lookup yields CDR1 SGHNT and CDR2 YYREEE (reference sequence). V lost 4 bases to trimming and J lost 3 bases; unmatched junction nucleotides: 8. This CDR3 contains 17 residues.

The J gene is TRBJ2-6, the V gene TRBV6-2 or TRBV6-3; TRBD1 matches 9 bases. The germline CDR1 and CDR2 sequences are MNHEY and SVGEGT. There are 19 residues in the CDR3. The J segment lost 0 bases and the V segment lost 1 base, leaving 7 bases of the junction unmatched. Written as DNA, the CDR3 is TGTGCCAGCAGTTACTACCCCGGGACAGGGCGCTCTGGGGCCAACGTCCTGACTTTC. Protein product: CASSYYPGTGRSGANVLTF.